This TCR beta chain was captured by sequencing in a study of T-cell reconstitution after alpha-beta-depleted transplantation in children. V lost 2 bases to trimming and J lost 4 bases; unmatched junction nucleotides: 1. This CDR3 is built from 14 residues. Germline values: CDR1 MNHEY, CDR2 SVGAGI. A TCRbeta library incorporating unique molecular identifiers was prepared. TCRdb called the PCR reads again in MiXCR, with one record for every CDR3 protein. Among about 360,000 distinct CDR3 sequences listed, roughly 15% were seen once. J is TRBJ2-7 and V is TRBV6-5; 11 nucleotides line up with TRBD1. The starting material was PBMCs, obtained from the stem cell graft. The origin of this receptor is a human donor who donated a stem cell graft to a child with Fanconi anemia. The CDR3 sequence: CASSYRDRGYEQYF. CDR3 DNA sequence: TGTGCCAGCAGTTACCGGGACAGGGGGTACGAGCAGTACTTC.